This TCR beta chain is from a study of blood T cell repertoires in COVID-19. Trimming at V came to 5 bases and at J to 5 bases, leaving 9 bases not matched to a gene. The CDR3 contains 15 residues. Per germline, CDR1 MDHEN and CDR2 SYDVKM. Sequenced by immunoSEQ multiplex PCR; TCRdb stores in-frame clones only, minus some. The sample shows around 480,000 clones, about 90% of them seen only once. Those enrolled, adults aged roughly 18 to 89 years, came from some 23 US areas. What was sequenced was PBMCs or T cells enriched from blood (not recorded which). This chain connects TRBV28 to TRBJ2-5; 9 bases match TRBD2. The TCR comes from a woman in her late teens or twenties who had recovered from COVID-19. The chain's CDR3 is CASSIAAGGQETQYF. The DNA for the CDR3 is TGTGCCAGCAGTATAGCCGCGGGGGGGCAGGAGACCCAGTACTTC. The full variable domain, rest sourced from reference TRBV28 and TRBJ2-5, is DVKVTQSSRYLVKRTGEKVFLECVQDMDHENMFWYRQDPGLGLRLIYFSYDVKMKEKGDIPEGYSVSREKKERFSLILESASTNQTSMYLCASSIAAGGQETQYFGPGTRLLVL.